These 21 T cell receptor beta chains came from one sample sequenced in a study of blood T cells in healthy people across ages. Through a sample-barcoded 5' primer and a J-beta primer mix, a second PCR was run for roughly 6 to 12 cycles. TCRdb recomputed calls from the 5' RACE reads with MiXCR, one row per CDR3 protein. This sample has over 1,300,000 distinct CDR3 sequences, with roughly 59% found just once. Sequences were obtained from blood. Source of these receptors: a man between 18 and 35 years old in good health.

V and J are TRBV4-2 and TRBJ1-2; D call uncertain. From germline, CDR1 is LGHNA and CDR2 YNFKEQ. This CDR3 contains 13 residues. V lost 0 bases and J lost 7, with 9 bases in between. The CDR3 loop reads CASSQDLVGGYTF. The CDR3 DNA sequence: TGTGCCAGCAGCCAAGATTTGGTAGGTGGCTACACCTTC.

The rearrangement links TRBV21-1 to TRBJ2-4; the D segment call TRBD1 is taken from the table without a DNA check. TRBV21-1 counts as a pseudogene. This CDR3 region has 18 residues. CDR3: CASSKAGDRELAKNIQYF. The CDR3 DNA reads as TGTGCCAGCAGCAAAGCGGGGGACAGGGAGCTAGCCAAAAACATTCAGTACTTC.

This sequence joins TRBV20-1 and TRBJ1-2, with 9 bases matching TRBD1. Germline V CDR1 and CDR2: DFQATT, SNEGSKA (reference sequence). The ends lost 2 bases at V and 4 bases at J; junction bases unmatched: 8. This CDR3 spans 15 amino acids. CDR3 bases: TGCAGTGCTAGATCTAGGGACAGGGCGACCTATGGCTACACCTTC. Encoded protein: CSARSRDRATYGYTF.

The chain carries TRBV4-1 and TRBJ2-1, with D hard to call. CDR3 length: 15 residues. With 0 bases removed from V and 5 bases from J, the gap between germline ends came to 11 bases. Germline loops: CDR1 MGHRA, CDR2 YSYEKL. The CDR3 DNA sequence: TGCGCCAGCAGCCAAGATCATCATCGGAACAATGAGCAGTTCTTC. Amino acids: CASSQDHHRNNEQFF.

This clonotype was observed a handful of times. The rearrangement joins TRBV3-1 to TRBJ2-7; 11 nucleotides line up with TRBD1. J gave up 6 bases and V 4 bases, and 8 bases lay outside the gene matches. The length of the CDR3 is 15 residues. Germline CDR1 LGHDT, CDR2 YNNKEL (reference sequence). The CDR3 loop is CASSLRTGTGGEQYF. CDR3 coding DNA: TGTGCCAGCAGCCTACGTACAGGGACAGGGGGCGAGCAGTACTTC.

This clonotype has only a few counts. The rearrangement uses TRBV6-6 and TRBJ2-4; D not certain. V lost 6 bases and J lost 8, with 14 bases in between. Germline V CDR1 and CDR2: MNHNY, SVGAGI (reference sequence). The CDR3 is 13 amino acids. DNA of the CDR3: TGTGCCAGCAGGCGTGAGGCTGGGGACATTCAGTACTTC. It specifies CASRREAGDIQYF.

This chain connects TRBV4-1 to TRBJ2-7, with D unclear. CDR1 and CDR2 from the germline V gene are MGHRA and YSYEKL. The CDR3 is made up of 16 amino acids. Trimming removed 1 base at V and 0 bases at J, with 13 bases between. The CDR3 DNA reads TGCGCCAGCAGCCAAGTAATCACTTCTTCCTCCTACGAGCAGTACTTC. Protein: CASSQVITSSSYEQYF.

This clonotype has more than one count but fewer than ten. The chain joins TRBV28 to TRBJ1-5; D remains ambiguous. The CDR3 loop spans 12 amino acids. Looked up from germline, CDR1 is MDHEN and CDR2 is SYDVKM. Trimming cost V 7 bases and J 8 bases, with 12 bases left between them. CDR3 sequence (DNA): TGTGCCAGCATCATACCGGGGAAGCCCCAGCATTTT. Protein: CASIIPGKPQHF.

CDR3 amino acids: CASRLGLATYNEQYF. Here the CDR3 DNA reads TGTGCCAGCAGGCTGGGACTAGCGACCTACAATGAGCAGTACTTC. The J gene is TRBJ2-1, the V gene TRBV27, with 10 bases that match TRBD2. The DNA end lines up better with TRBJ2-7; the J call may be wrong. Germline V gene lookup returns CDR1 MNHEY and CDR2 SMNVEV (reference sequence). The CDR3 spans 15 residues.

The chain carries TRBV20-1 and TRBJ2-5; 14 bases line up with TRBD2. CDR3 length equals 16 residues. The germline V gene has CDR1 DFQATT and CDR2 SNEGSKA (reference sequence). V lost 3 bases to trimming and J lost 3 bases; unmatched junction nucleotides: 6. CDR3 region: CSASLGLAGGEETQYF. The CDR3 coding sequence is TGCAGTGCTAGTCTCGGACTAGCGGGGGGCGAAGAGACCCAGTACTTC.

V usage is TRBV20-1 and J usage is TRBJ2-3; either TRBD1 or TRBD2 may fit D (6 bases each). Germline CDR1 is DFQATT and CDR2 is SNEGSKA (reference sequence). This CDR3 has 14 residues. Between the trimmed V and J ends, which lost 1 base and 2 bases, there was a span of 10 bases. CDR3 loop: CSARAGAPTDTQYF. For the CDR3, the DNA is TGCAGTGCTAGAGCGGGGGCTCCCACAGATACGCAGTATTTT.

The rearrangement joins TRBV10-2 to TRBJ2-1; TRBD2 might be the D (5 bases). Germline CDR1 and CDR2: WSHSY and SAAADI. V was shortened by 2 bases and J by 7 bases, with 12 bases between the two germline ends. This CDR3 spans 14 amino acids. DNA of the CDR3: TGCGCCAGCAGTGAGGCTAGCACTCGGAATGAGCAGTTCTTC. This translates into CASSEASTRNEQFF.

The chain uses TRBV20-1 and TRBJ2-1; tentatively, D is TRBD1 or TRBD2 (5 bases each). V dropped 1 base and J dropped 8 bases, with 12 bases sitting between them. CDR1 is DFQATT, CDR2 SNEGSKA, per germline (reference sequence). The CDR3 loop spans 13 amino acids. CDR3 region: CSARGGTADEQFF. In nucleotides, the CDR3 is TGCAGTGCTAGAGGGGGGACGGCGGATGAGCAGTTCTTC.

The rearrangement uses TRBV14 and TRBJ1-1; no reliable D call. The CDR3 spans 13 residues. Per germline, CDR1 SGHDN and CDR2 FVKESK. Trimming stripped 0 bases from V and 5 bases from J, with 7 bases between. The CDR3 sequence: CASSQDLKTEAFF. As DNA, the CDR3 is TGTGCCAGCAGCCAAGATCTTAAAACTGAAGCTTTCTTT.

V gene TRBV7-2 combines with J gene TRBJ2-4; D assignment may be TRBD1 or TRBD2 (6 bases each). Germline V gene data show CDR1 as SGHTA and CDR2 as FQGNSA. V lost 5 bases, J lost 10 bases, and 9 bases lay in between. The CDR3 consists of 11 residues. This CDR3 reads CASSKGGIQYF. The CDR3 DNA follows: TGTGCCAGCAGCAAAGGGGGGATTCAGTACTTC.

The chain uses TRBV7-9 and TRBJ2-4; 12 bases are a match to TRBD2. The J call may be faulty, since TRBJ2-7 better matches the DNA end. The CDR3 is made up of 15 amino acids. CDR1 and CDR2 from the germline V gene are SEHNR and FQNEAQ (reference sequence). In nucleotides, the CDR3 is TGTGCCAGCAGCTTAACTAGCGGGAGGCTCTACGAGCAGTACTTC. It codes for CASSLTSGRLYEQYF.

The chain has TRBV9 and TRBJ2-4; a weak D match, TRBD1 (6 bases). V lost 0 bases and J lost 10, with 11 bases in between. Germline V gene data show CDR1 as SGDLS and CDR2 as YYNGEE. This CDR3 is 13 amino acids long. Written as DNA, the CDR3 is TGTGCCAGCAGCGTAGGGGACACGAGTATTCAGTACTTC. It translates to CASSVGDTSIQYF.

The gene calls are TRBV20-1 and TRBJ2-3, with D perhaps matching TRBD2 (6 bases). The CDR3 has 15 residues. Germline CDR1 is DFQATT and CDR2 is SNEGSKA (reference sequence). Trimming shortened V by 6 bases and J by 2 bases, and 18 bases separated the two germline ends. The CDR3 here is CSAQGEAGTTDTQYF. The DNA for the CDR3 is TGCAGTGCCCAAGGTGAGGCGGGAACCACAGATACGCAGTATTTT.

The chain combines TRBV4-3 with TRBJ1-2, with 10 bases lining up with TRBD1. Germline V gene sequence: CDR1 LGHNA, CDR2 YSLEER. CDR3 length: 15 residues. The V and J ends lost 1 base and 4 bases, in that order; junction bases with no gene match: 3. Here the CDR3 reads CASSQGGQGLYGYTF. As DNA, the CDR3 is TGCGCCAGCAGCCAAGGGGGACAGGGGCTCTATGGCTACACCTTC.

The CDR3 loop is CASSPNPGDYYGYTF. As DNA, the CDR3 is TGTGCCAGCAGTCCTAACCCGGGGGACTACTATGGCTACACCTTC. The chain couples TRBV6-4 to TRBJ1-2, with D possibly being TRBD1 (5 bases). Trimming stripped 5 bases from V and 3 bases from J, with 16 bases between. The V gene's germline CDR1 is MRHNA and CDR2 SNTAGT. The length of the CDR3 is 15 residues.

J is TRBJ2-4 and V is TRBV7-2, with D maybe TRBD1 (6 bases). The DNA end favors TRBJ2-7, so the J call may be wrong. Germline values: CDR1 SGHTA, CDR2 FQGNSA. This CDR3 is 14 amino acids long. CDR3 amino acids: CASSTRTDGYEQYF. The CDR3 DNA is TGTGCCAGCAGCACCCGGACAGACGGCTACGAGCAGTACTTC.